These 3 T cell receptor beta chains came from one sample sequenced in a study of T-cell memory formation after mild COVID-19. TCRdb re-called the 5' RACE reads with MiXCR, one entry per CDR3 protein. Of about 350,000 distinct CDR3 sequences listed, about 13% are singletons. Sequences were obtained from PBMCs or a T cell subset sorted from them (not recorded which). These receptors came from a man between 18 and 35 years old who had mild COVID-19 (a few samples of this study predate the infection). Cell type and time point are not known.

The rearrangement joins TRBV4-2 to TRBJ2-6; D not resolved. The V gene's germline CDR1 is LGHNA and CDR2 YNFKEQ. V lost 2 bases, J lost 4 bases, and 6 bases lay in between. The CDR3 has 14 residues. The CDR3 sequence is CASSQPSGANVLTF. The CDR3 DNA is TGTGCCAGCAGCCAACCATCGGGGGCCAACGTCCTGACTTTC.

The chain combines TRBV11-2 with TRBJ2-5; 11 bases are shared with TRBD1. The germline V gene encodes CDR1 SGHAT and CDR2 FQNNGV. This CDR3 comprises 15 residues. J was trimmed by 5 bases and V by 5 bases; bases with no gene match: 7. The CDR3 reads CASSRDRGTGETQYF. The CDR3 DNA is TGTGCCAGCAGCCGGGACAGGGGGACGGGGGAGACCCAGTACTTC.

The chain joins TRBV7-8 to TRBJ2-7; D might be TRBD1 (5 bases). Per the germline V gene, CDR1 is SGHVS and CDR2 is FQNEAQ. The CDR3 runs to 14 residues. Trimming shortened V by 5 bases and J by 1 base, and 12 bases separated the two germline ends. The chain's CDR3 is CASSAQGFSYEQYF. CDR3 DNA: TGTGCCAGCAGCGCTCAGGGATTTTCCTACGAGCAGTACTTC. The whole variable domain, filled in from reference TRBV7-8 and TRBJ2-7, reads GAGVSQSPRYKVAKRGQDVALRCDPISGHVSLFWYQQALGQGPEFLTYFQNEAQLDKSGLPSDRFFAERPEGSVSTLKIQRTQQEDSAVYLCASSAQGFSYEQYFGPGTRLTVT.